This T cell receptor beta chain was recorded in a study of spatial heterogeneity in lung cancer. Overall study context: Counts of TCR transcripts in tumor regions tracked strongly with a T cell module score that came from matched bulk RNA-seq.

V was pared by 7 bases and J by 6 bases, with 10 bases between. From germline, CDR1 is SNHLY and CDR2 FYNNEI. The CDR3 has 12 residues. TCRdb re-called the 5' RACE reads with MiXCR, one entry per CDR3 protein. The sample contains some 100,000 distinct CDR3 sequences, approximately 4.7% of which appear only once. Time point specified: sample taken at primary tumor resection. General study results and limits: The recorded estimate of tumor T cell coverage is around 7.7% for alpha chains and about 12% for beta chains. How many expanded intratumoral alpha and beta TCRs were present tracked the tumor mutation count, which was a count of nonsynonymous mutations.

At least ten counts were recorded for this clonotype. Its antigen is unknown. This sequence was found in a male donor with early-stage non-small cell lung cancer. Specimen: lung tumor tissue, collected at surgery. The chain employs TRBV2 and TRBJ1-5; D not resolved. CDR3 nucleotides: TGTGCCAGCACGAGCACTGGTCAGCCCCAGCATTTT. Translating gives CASTSTGQPQHF.